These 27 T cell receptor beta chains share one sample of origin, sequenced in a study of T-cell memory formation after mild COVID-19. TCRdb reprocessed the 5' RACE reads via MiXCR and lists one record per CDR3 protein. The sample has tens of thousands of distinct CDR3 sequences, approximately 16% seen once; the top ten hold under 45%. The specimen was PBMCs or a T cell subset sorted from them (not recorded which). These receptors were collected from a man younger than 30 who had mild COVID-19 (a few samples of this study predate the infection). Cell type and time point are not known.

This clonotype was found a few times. CDR3 bases: TGTGCCAGCAGCTATACAAGGGGGCACACTGAAGCTTTCTTT. Translation: CASSYTRGHTEAFF. The gene calls are TRBV7-9 and TRBJ1-1; 7 positions match TRBD1. The CDR3 loop spans 14 amino acids. The ends lost 4 bases at V and 3 bases at J; junction bases unmatched: 5. Germline V gives CDR1 SEHNR, CDR2 FQNEAQ (reference sequence).

The DNA for the CDR3 is TGTGCCAGCACCAGACGACAGGGCACTACAGATACGCAGTATTTT. This sequence encodes CASTRRQGTTDTQYF. The chain employs TRBV12-3 or TRBV12-4 and TRBJ2-3; TRBD1 agrees at 7 bases. Trimming at V came to 7 bases and at J to 3 bases, leaving 10 bases not matched to a gene. The CDR3 covers 15 residues.

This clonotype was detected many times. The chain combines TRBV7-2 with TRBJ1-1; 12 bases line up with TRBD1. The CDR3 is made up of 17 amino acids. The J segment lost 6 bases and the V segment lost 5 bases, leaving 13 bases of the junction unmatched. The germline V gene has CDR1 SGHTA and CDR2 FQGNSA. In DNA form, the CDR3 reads TGTGCCAGCAGCCCTCACCGGGACAGGGGGCTACGGGCTGAAGCTTTCTTT. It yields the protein CASSPHRDRGLRAEAFF.

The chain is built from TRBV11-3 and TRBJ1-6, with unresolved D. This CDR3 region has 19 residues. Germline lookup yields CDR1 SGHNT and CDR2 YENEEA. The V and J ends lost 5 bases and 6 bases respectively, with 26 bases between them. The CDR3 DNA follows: TGTGCCAGCAGCCCTTCAACCAGAGCTCTTGCGCCCCTTAATTCACCCCTCCACTTT. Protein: CASSPSTRALAPLNSPLHF.

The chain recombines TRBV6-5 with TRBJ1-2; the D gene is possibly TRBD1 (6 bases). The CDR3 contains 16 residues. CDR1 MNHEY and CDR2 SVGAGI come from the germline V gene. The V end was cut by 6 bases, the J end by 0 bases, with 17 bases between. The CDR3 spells CASSPGQFLANYGYTF. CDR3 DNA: TGTGCCAGCAGCCCCGGACAGTTCTTAGCTAACTATGGCTACACCTTC.

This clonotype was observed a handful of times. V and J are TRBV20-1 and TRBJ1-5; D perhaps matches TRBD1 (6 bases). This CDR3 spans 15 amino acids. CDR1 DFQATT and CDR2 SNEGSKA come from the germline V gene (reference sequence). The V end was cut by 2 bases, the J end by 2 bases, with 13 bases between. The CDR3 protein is CSARYGQNRNQPQHF. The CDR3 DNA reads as TGCAGTGCTAGATACGGACAGAACCGCAATCAGCCCCAGCATTTT.

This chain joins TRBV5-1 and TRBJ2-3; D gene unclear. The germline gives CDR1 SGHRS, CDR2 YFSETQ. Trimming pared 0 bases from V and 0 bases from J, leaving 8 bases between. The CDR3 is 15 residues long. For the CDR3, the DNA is TGCGCCAGCAGCTTGGGGGCAGCTAGCACAGATACGCAGTATTTT. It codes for CASSLGAASTDTQYF.

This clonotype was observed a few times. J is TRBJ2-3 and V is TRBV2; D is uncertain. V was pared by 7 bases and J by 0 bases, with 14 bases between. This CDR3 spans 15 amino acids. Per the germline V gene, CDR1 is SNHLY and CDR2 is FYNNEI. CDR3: CASTPRRSSTDTQYF. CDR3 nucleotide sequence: TGTGCCAGCACACCCCGAAGGTCTAGCACAGATACGCAGTATTTT.

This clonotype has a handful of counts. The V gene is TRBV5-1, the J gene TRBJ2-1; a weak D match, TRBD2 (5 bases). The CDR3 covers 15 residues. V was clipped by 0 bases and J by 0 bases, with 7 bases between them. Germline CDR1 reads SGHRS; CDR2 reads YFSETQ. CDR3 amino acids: CASSLARASYNEQFF. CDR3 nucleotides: TGCGCCAGCAGCTTGGCGCGGGCCTCCTACAATGAGCAGTTCTTC.

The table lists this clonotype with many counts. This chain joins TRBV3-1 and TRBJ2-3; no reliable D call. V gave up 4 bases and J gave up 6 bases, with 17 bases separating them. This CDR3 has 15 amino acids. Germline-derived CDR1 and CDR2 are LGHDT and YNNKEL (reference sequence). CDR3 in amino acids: CASSPAAPIGDTQYF. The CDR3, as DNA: TGTGCCAGCAGCCCGGCAGCCCCGATTGGGGATACGCAGTATTTT.

The CDR3 coding sequence is TGTGCCAGCAGCCCAGGGGCCGAATTCAATGAAAAACTGTTTTTT. It yields the protein CASSPGAEFNEKLFF. This rearrangement joins TRBV7-9 to TRBJ1-4, with a weak D call TRBD1 (6 bases). V lost 5 bases, J lost 5 bases, and 15 bases lay in between. Germline lookup yields CDR1 SEHNR and CDR2 FQNEAQ (reference sequence). The CDR3 sequence is 15 residues long.

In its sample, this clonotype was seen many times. The CDR3 is CSVPGGREQFF. The CDR3 coding sequence is TGCAGCGTCCCAGGGGGCCGGGAGCAGTTCTTC. This sequence joins TRBV29-1 and TRBJ2-1; 8 nucleotides align to TRBD1. The length of the CDR3 is 11 residues. The J segment lost 10 bases and the V segment lost 6 bases, leaving 5 bases of the junction unmatched. Looked up from germline, CDR1 is SQVTM and CDR2 is ANQGSEA.

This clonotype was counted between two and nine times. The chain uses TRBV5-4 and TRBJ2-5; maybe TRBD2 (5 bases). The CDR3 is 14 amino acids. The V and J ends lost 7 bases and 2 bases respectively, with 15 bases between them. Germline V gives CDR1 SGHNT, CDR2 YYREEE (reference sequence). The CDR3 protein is CASLKRGEQETQYF. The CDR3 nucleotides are TGTGCCAGCCTAAAACGGGGAGAACAAGAGACCCAGTACTTC. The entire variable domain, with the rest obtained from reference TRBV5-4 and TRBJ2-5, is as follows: ETGVTQSPTHLIKTRGQQVTLRCSSQSGHNTVSWYQQALGQGPQFIFQYYREEENGRGNFPPRFSGLQFPNYSSELNVNALELDDSALYLCASLKRGEQETQYFGPGTRLLVL.

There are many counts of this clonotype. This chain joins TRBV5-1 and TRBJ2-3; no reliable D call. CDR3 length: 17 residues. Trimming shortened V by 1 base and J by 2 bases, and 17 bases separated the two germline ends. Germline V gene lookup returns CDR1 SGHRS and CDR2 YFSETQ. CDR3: CASSLPDATPNTDTQYF. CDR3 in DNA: TGCGCCAGCAGCTTGCCCGACGCTACACCGAACACAGATACGCAGTATTTT.

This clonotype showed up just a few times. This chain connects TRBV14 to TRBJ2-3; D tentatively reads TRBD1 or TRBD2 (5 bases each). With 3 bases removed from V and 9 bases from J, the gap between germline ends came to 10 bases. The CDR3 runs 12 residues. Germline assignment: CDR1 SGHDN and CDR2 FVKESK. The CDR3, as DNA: TGTGCCAGCAGCCACGGGACGGCAACGCAGTATTTT. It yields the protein CASSHGTATQYF.

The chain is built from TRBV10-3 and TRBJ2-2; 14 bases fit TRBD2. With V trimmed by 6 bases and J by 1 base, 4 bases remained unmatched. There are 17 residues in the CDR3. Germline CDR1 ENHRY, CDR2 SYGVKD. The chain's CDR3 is CAIRTGLAGGNTGELFF. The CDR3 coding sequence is TGTGCCATCAGAACTGGACTAGCGGGGGGGAACACCGGGGAGCTGTTTTTT.

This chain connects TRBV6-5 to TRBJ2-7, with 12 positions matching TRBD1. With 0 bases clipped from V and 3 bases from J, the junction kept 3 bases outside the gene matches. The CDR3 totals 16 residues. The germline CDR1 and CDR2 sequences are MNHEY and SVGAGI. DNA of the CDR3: TGTGCCAGCAGTTACTCTGGGACAGGGGGCTTCTACGAGCAGTACGTC. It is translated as CASSYSGTGGFYEQYV.

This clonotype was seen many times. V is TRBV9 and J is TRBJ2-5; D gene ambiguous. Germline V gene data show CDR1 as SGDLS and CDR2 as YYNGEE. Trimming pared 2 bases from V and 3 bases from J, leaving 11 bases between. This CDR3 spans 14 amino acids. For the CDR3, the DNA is TGTGCCAGCAGCGTCGGACGGTATGAAGAGACCCAGTACTTC. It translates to CASSVGRYEETQYF.

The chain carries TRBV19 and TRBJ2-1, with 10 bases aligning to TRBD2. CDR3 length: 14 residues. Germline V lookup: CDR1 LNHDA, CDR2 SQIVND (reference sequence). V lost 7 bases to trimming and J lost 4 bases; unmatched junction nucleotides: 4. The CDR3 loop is CASKTSGDYNEQFF. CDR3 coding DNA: TGTGCCAGTAAAACTAGCGGGGATTACAATGAGCAGTTCTTC. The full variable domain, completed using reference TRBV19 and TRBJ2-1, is DGGITQSPKYLFRKEGQNVTLSCEQNLNHDAMYWYRQDPGQGLRLIYYSQIVNDFQKGDIAEGYSVSREKKESFPLTVTSAQKNPTAFYLCASKTSGDYNEQFFGPGTRLTVL.

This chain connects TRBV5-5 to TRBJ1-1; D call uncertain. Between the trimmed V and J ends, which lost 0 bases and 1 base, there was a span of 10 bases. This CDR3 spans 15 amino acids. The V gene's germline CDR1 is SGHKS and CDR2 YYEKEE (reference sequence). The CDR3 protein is CASSLGWIQNTEAFF. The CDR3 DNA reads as TGTGCCAGCAGCTTGGGATGGATCCAGAACACTGAAGCTTTCTTT.

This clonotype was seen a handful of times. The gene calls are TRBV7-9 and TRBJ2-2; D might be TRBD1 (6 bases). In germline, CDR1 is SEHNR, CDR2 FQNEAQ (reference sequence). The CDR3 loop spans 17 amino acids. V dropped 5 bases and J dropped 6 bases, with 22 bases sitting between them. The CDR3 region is CASSPPSDRMGAGELFF. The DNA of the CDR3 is TGTGCCAGCAGCCCCCCGTCCGACAGGATGGGGGCCGGGGAGCTGTTTTTT.

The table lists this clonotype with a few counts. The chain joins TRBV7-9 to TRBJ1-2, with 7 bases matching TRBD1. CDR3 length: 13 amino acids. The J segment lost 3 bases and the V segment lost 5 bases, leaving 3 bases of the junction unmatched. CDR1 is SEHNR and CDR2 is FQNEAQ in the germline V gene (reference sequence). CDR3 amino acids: CASSVTGDYGYTF. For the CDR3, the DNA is TGTGCCAGCAGCGTAACAGGGGACTATGGCTACACCTTC. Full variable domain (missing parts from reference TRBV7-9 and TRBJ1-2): DTGVSQNPRHKITKRGQNVTFRCDPISEHNRLYWYRQTLGQGPEFLTYFQNEAQLEKSRLLSDRFSAERPKGSFSTLEIQRTEQGDSAMYLCASSVTGDYGYTFGSGTRLTVV.

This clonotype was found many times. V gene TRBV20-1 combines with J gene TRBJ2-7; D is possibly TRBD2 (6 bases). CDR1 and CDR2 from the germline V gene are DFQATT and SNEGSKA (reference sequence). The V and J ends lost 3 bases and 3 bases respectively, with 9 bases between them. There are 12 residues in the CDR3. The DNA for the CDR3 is TGCAGTGCTAGGGGAGGCAGCTACGAGCAGTACTTC. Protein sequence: CSARGGSYEQYF.

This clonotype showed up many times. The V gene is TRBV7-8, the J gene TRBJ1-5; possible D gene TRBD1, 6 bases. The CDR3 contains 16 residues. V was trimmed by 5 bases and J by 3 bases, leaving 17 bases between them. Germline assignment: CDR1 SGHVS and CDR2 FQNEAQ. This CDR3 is CASSPKFGQLNQPQHF. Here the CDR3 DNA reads TGTGCCAGCAGCCCCAAATTCGGACAGCTCAATCAGCCCCAGCATTTT.

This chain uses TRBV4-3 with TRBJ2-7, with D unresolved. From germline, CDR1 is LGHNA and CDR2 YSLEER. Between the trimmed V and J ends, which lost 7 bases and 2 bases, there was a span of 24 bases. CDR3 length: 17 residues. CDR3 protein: CASNSWMGRSGAYEQYV. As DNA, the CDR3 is TGCGCCAGCAATTCGTGGATGGGCCGATCAGGCGCCTACGAGCAGTACGTC.

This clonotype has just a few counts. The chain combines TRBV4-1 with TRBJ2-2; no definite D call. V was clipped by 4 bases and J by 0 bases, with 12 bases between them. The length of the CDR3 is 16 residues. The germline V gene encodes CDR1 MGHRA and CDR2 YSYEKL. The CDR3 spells CASSPLSLSNTGELFF. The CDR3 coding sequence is TGCGCCAGCAGCCCTCTGAGTCTGTCGAACACCGGGGAGCTGTTTTTT.

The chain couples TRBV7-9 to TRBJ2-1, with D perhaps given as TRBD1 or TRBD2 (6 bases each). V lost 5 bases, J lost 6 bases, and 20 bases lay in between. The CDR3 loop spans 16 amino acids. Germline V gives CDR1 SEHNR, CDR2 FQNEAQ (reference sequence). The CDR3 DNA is TGTGCCAGCAGCCCAAGTTGGCAGGGGCGGGGCAATGAGCAGTTCTTC. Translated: CASSPSWQGRGNEQFF.